This T cell receptor beta chain came from a study of cytomegalovirus exposure and HLA in healthy donors. The study, taken as a whole, reports: Specificity of three CMV-associated chains for CMV antigens was verified in vitro.

The J segment lost 2 bases and the V segment lost 4 bases, leaving 5 bases of the junction unmatched. Germline CDR1 is SGHDN and CDR2 is FVKESK. The CDR3 runs to 15 residues. For this clone: Antigen unknown.

The PCR used 60 Vbeta and 13 Jbeta primers. The repertoire was sequenced with immunoSEQ multiplex PCR; TCRdb's copy has only in-frame clones and lacks some. Here the sample spans 200,000 to 250,000 clones, about 89% being singletons. The clonotype comes from a young woman in good health and CMV-seronegative. The sample was PBMCs. The chain couples TRBV14 to TRBJ2-1, with TRBD2 identical over 7 bases. This chain's CDR3 is CASSLLADAYNEQFF. The DNA for the CDR3 is TGTGCCAGCAGCCTCCTAGCGGATGCCTACAATGAGCAGTTCTTC.